The clone carrying this TCR beta chain was seen at least ten times. Its antigen is currently unknown. TCRdb re-called the 5' RACE reads through MiXCR, storing one row per CDR3 protein. In the table there are about 140,000 distinct CDR3 sequences, around 4.4% of which are singletons. Researchers extracted total RNA from unfractionated whole blood. This sample is drawn from a study of human T cells and chemical hapten exposure. Findings of the study overall: Those TCRs sitting above 1 in 1000 frequency stayed the same with DPC sensitization.

V was shortened by 4 bases and J by 1 base, with 20 bases between the two germline ends. CDR1 MNHEY and CDR2 SVGAGI come from the germline V gene. This CDR3 region has 17 residues. The chain joins TRBV6-5 to TRBJ2-7, with D unclear. This receptor was taken from a female donor in good health. CDR3 sequence: CASSSPPPGFNSYEQYF. DNA of the CDR3: TGTGCCAGCAGTTCCCCACCCCCGGGTTTCAATTCCTACGAGCAGTACTTC.